The 21 T cell receptor beta chains reported below all come from one sample, sequenced in a study of shared clonotypes between healthy human individuals. Repertoires were generated with immunoSEQ multiplex PCR, while TCRdb's copy carries only in-frame clones and drops some. The sample lists about 490,000 clones, roughly four fifths seen once, with roughly 13% in the top ten. Sequencing used PBMCs. The source is a woman in her thirties or forties in good health. Some clones in this sample may be carry-over from other donors' samples.

V and J are TRBV28 and TRBJ1-4; D unclear. Trimming shortened V by 5 bases and J by 8 bases, and 15 bases separated the two germline ends. Germline CDR1 reads MDHEN; CDR2 reads SYDVKM. CDR3 size: 14 residues. The CDR3 region has the DNA TGTGCCAGCAGTATACACAAGGTGGGGGAAAAACTGTTTTTT. This gives the protein CASSIHKVGEKLFF.

The rearrangement links TRBV30 to TRBJ2-7; D might be TRBD1 (6 bases). V lost 4 bases to trimming and J lost 4 bases, with 17 bases between them. Germline CDR1 is GTSNPN and CDR2 is SVGIG (reference sequence). This CDR3 region has 14 residues. The CDR3 DNA is TGTGCCTGGACTCATCAGGGGACCCCTTACGAGCAGTACTTC. This translates into CAWTHQGTPYEQYF.

The chain links TRBV4-2 to TRBJ2-2; D remains ambiguous. The germline CDR1 and CDR2 sequences are LGHNA and YNFKEQ. The CDR3 has 15 residues. V was clipped by 1 base and J by 0 bases, with 6 bases between them. The CDR3 protein is CASSQVATNTGELFF. The CDR3 DNA reads as TGTGCCAGCAGCCAAGTGGCAACGAACACCGGGGAGCTGTTTTTT.

This clone was seen only once. The rearrangement uses TRBV19 and TRBJ2-7; no definite D call. Trimming shortened V by 5 bases and J by 0 bases, and 11 bases separated the two germline ends. Germline loops: CDR1 LNHDA, CDR2 SQIVND (reference sequence). The CDR3 runs 14 residues. CDR3 nucleotide sequence: TGTGCCAGTAGTCCAGAGATAAACTCCTACGAGCAGTACTTC. Protein: CASSPEINSYEQYF.

This clone was observed at least ten times. In DNA, the CDR3 is TGTGCCAGCCAGGACTCGTTCTACGAGCAGTACTTC. Residues: CASQDSFYEQYF. V gene TRBV28 combines with J gene TRBJ2-7, with D perhaps matching TRBD2 (5 bases). The length of the CDR3 is 12 residues. Per germline, CDR1 MDHEN and CDR2 SYDVKM. Trimming took 8 bases from V and 3 from J, leaving 11 bases between them.

The chain employs TRBV6-1 and TRBJ2-7; D might be TRBD2 (6 bases). CDR1 and CDR2 (germline): MNHNS, SASEGT. With 7 bases removed from V and 5 bases from J, the gap between germline ends came to 12 bases. CDR3 size: 12 residues. The CDR3 region has the DNA TGTGCCAGCACCGCGACTAGTAACGAGCAGTACTTC. Translating gives CASTATSNEQYF.

The rearrangement links TRBV5-1 to TRBJ2-4; 10 bases are a match to TRBD2. Unmatched junction bases numbered 3, after V lost 4 bases and J lost 2 bases. Germline loops: CDR1 SGHRS, CDR2 YFSETQ. The CDR3 is 15 residues long. CDR3 sequence (DNA): TGCGCCAGCAGCAGCGGGAGGGCGACCAAAAACATTCAGTACTTC. It is translated as CASSSGRATKNIQYF.

The chain couples TRBV6-5 to TRBJ1-2; D uncertain. Looked up from germline, CDR1 is MNHEY and CDR2 is SVGAGI. With 6 bases removed from V and 1 base from J, the gap between germline ends came to 9 bases. The CDR3 consists of 13 residues. CDR3 nucleotides: TGTGCCAGCAGCCCAACAGATAACTATGGCTACACCTTC. This sequence encodes CASSPTDNYGYTF.

The chain carries TRBV19 and TRBJ2-7, with a tentative D call TRBD2 (5 bases). The CDR3 has 15 residues. The germline CDR1 and CDR2 sequences are LNHDA and SQIVND (reference sequence). Trimming cost V 5 bases and J 7 bases, with 21 bases left between them. CDR3 bases: TGTGCCAGTAGTCCTCGCGGGCGCCTCGGGTTTGAGCAGTACTTC. Translated: CASSPRGRLGFEQYF.

V is TRBV4-1 and J is TRBJ2-5, with a tentative D call TRBD1 (5 bases). The CDR3 runs to 15 residues. Looked up from germline, CDR1 is MGHRA and CDR2 is YSYEKL. The V end lost 3 bases, the J end lost 4 bases, and 15 bases lay between the germline ends. The CDR3 is CASSQTSGLAETQYF. CDR3 nucleotides: TGCGCCAGCAGCCAGACCTCAGGGCTCGCAGAGACCCAGTACTTC.

V usage is TRBV5-1 and J usage is TRBJ2-5; D may be TRBD1 (6 bases). Per germline, CDR1 SGHRS and CDR2 YFSETQ. This CDR3 region has 13 residues. Trimming cost V 3 bases and J 4 bases, with 10 bases left between them. CDR3 nucleotides: TGCGCCAGCAGCTCTGGGACATTAGAGACCCAGTACTTC. Translation: CASSSGTLETQYF.

In its sample, this clone was seen once. The rearrangement uses TRBV2 and TRBJ2-1; 7 bases map to TRBD2. The CDR3 is 15 residues long. Trimming cost V 2 bases and J 4 bases; bases outside gene matches: 5. Per the germline V gene, CDR1 is SNHLY and CDR2 is FYNNEI. The CDR3 reads CASSEMGGSYNEQFF. As DNA, the CDR3 is TGTGCCAGCAGTGAAATGGGAGGGAGTTACAATGAGCAGTTCTTC.

This clone occurred a few times. The genes are TRBV19 and TRBJ2-6, with D hard to call. The CDR3 runs to 13 residues. With 8 bases removed from V and 0 bases from J, the gap between germline ends came to 5 bases. Germline assignment: CDR1 LNHDA and CDR2 SQIVND (reference sequence). For the CDR3, the DNA is TGTGCCAGTGACGCCTCTGGGGCCAACGTCCTGACTTTC. Its protein is CASDASGANVLTF. The variable domain in full, with the rest retrieved from reference TRBV19 and TRBJ2-6, is DGGITQSPKYLFRKEGQNVTLSCEQNLNHDAMYWYRQDPGQGLRLIYYSQIVNDFQKGDIAEGYSVSREKKESFPLTVTSAQKNPTAFYLCASDASGANVLTFGAGSRLTVL.

The gene calls are TRBV5-1 and TRBJ2-2; 7 bases are shared with TRBD2. The trim removed 3 bases at V and 0 bases at J, leaving 5 bases unmatched. Germline loops: CDR1 SGHRS, CDR2 YFSETQ. The CDR3 spans 16 residues. The CDR3 loop reads CASSWGGATNTGELFF. The CDR3 coding sequence is TGCGCCAGCAGCTGGGGAGGGGCCACGAACACCGGGGAGCTGTTTTTT.

The rearrangement uses TRBV30 and TRBJ1-2; TRBD1 matches at 7 bases. CDR1 GTSNPN and CDR2 SVGIG come from the germline V gene (reference sequence). The CDR3 length is 15 residues. J was trimmed by 7 bases and V by 2 bases; bases with no gene match: 13. The CDR3, as DNA: TGTGCCTGGAGTTCAGACAGGGCGAAGATCTCTGGCTACACCTTC. Amino acid sequence: CAWSSDRAKISGYTF. Full variable domain (rest looked up from reference TRBV30 and TRBJ1-2): SQTIHQWPATLVQPVGSPLSLECTVEGTSNPNLYWYRQAAGRGLQLLFYSVGIGQISSEVPQNLSASRPQDRQFILSSKKLLLSDSGFYLCAWSSDRAKISGYTFGSGTRLTVV.

On this clone itself: Compared with germline, one end of the junction differs, possibly owing to a read error. The genes are TRBV6-1 and TRBJ1-1; D ambiguous. Germline CDR1 is MNHNS and CDR2 is SASEGT. This CDR3 spans 12 amino acids. The CDR3 spells CTSSQANTEAFF. The CDR3 DNA reads TGTACCAGCAGTCAAGCTAACACTGAAGCTTTCTTT.

This chain connects TRBV10-3 to TRBJ1-2; D call uncertain. The ends were cut back, 3 bases at V and 3 bases at J, with 8 bases in the middle. This CDR3 is built from 13 residues. CDR1 is ENHRY, CDR2 SYGVKD, per germline. CDR3 DNA: TGTGCCATCAGTGACCGCTTTCACTATGGCTACACCTTC. The encoded protein is CAISDRFHYGYTF.

In its sample, this clone was seen a few times. The chain recombines TRBV9 with TRBJ1-2, with 8 bases aligning to TRBD1. Germline CDR1 and CDR2: SGDLS and YYNGEE. The length of the CDR3 is 16 residues. Unmatched junction bases numbered 12, after V lost 1 base and J lost 7 bases. DNA of the CDR3: TGTGCCAGCAGCGTAAGTGGGAGGCAGGGGGCCAGTGGCTACACCTTC. Translation: CASSVSGRQGASGYTF.

This clone was seen a single time. The rearrangement joins TRBV15 to TRBJ1-1; 7 nucleotides align to TRBD1. This CDR3 has 18 amino acids. V lost 0 bases to trimming and J lost 3 bases; unmatched junction nucleotides: 13. Germline loops: CDR1 LNHNV, CDR2 YYDKDF (reference sequence). This chain's CDR3 is CATSRDLGRQGAYTEAFF. Here the CDR3 DNA reads TGTGCCACCAGCAGAGATTTGGGGAGACAGGGTGCGTACACTGAAGCTTTCTTT.

This chain joins TRBV27 and TRBJ2-3; 8 bases line up with TRBD2. Germline-derived CDR1 and CDR2 are MNHEY and SMNVEV (reference sequence). This CDR3 comprises 14 residues. The V gene end was trimmed by 6 bases and the J gene end by 1 base; junction bases not matched to a gene: 3. The CDR3 protein is CASSLSGGTDTQYF. The CDR3 coding sequence is TGTGCCAGCAGCCTTAGCGGGGGCACAGATACGCAGTATTTT.

This clone was counted a few times. The J gene is TRBJ2-4, the V gene TRBV2, with 11 bases matching TRBD1. V lost 4 bases and J lost 8; bases outside the gene matches: 1. Germline V gene sequence: CDR1 SNHLY, CDR2 FYNNEI. This CDR3 is 13 amino acids long. CDR3 sequence reads: CASSGDRGDIQYF. The CDR3 bases are TGTGCCAGCAGTGGGGACAGGGGGGACATTCAGTACTTC.